The rows below give T cell receptor beta chains drawn from one sample of a study of control samples from healthy donors and cancer patients. Measured with immunoSEQ multiplex PCR; TCRdb has only the in-frame clones, and not every one. The sample yields 150,000 to 200,000 clones, approximately 90% seen once. The specimen sequenced was blood. These receptors all come from a man aged 25 to 45 in good health. Each CDR3 is given with its conserved first and last residue. D genes are given only for firm matches. The size field is filled for only some rows; it gives once, few, many or a size class.

v_gene	abundance	j_gene	d_gene	CDR3aa	CDR3nt
TRBV11-3	-	TRBJ1-4	-	CASSLDRTATNEKLFF	TGTGCCAGCAGCTTAGATCGCACTGCAACTAATGAAAAACTGTTTTTT
TRBV27	-	TRBJ2-7	-	CASSLGDGEQYF	TGTGCCAGCAGTTTAGGGGACGGCGAGCAGTACTTC
TRBV15	once	TRBJ1-4	TRBD1	CATSRDRGQNEKLFF	TGTGCCACCAGCAGGGACAGGGGGCAAAATGAAAAACTGTTTTTT
TRBV7-2	-	TRBJ2-1	TRBD2	CASSGPGLVMNEQFF	TGTGCCAGCAGCGGTCCGGGACTAGTGATGAATGAGCAGTTCTTC
TRBV11-3	-	TRBJ2-1	-	CASSSSRISGPDSYNEQFF	TGTGCCAGCAGCTCTAGCCGTATTTCGGGCCCTGACTCCTACAATGAGCAGTTCTTC
TRBV7-9	-	TRBJ2-1	-	CASSSGPLNNEQFF	TGTGCCAGCAGCTCCGGGCCCCTGAACAATGAGCAGTTCTTC
TRBV6-5	-	TRBJ1-3	-	CASSYSAGPQVGTIYF	TGTGCCAGCAGTTACTCGGCAGGACCGCAGGTTGGCACCATATATTTT
TRBV3-1/TRBV3-2	few	TRBJ2-1	TRBD2	CASSDIGRSARELGGNEQFF	TGTGCCAGCAGCGACATCGGTAGGAGTGCGCGGGAGTTGGGTGGGAATGAGCAGTTCTTC
TRBV12-3/TRBV12-4	-	TRBJ2-5	TRBD2	CASSPWGGKTQYF	TGTGCCAGCAGTCCATGGGGGGGAAAGACCCAGTACTTC
TRBV7-2	-	TRBJ2-2	-	CASSLERAVTGELFF	TGTGCCAGCAGCTTAGAAAGGGCCGTCACCGGGGAGCTGTTTTTT
TRBV2	-	TRBJ1-5	-	CASSDGQSNQPQHF	TGTGCCAGCAGTGACGGACAGTCCAATCAGCCCCAGCATTTT
TRBV6-1	-	TRBJ1-2	-	CASSERSSTGYTF	TGTGCCAGCAGTGAAAGGTCCAGTACTGGCTACACCTTC
TRBV3-1/TRBV3-2	few	TRBJ1-2	TRBD1	CASSPRDRGYTF	TGTGCCAGCAGCCCACGGGACAGAGGCTACACCTTC
TRBV5-6	once	TRBJ1-1	-	CASSLWLKNTEAFF	TGTGCCAGCAGCTTGTGGCTTAAGAACACTGAAGCTTTCTTT
TRBV4-3	once	TRBJ2-2	TRBD1	CASSQLRDRDTGELFF	TGCGCCAGCAGCCAACTCCGGGACAGGGACACCGGGGAGCTGTTTTTT
TRBV4-1	-	TRBJ2-3	TRBD2	CASSQRGEPRDTQYF	TGCGCCAGCAGCCAGCGGGGGGAGCCACGGGATACGCAGTATTTT
TRBV5-1	-	TRBJ2-3	TRBD2	CASSLAVNRGDTQYF	TGCGCCAGCAGCCTAGCGGTGAACCGGGGAGATACGCAGTATTTT
TRBV20-1	-	TRBJ2-7	-	CSASWQGGREQYF	TGCAGTGCTAGTTGGCAGGGTGGGCGCGAGCAGTACTTC
TRBV4-2	-	TRBJ1-2	TRBD1	CASSQNTGGNYGYTF	TGTGCCAGCAGCCAAAACACAGGGGGTAACTATGGCTACACCTTC
TRBV5-6	few	TRBJ1-3	-	CASSNRRSSGNTIYF	TGTGCCAGCAGCAACAGGAGAAGCTCTGGAAACACCATATATTTT
TRBV19	-	TRBJ1-6	TRBD1	CASSIGQANSPLHF	TGTGCCAGTAGTATTGGACAGGCCAATTCACCCCTCCACTTT
TRBV7-2	-	TRBJ2-7	TRBD2	CASSFFPTHGGGYEQYF	TGTGCCAGCAGCTTTTTCCCAACCCACGGCGGGGGCTACGAGCAGTACTTC
TRBV10-3	-	TRBJ2-3	-	CAITGDGGGTDTQYF	TGTGCCATCACGGGAGACGGGGGAGGCACAGATACGCAGTATTTT
TRBV5-4	-	TRBJ2-7	TRBD1	CASSWYRGPEQYF	TGTGCCAGCAGCTGGTACAGGGGCCCCGAGCAGTACTTC
TRBV20-1	-	TRBJ1-2	-	CSGAGDYGYTF	TGCAGTGGTGCGGGCGACTATGGCTACACCTTC
TRBV7-2	-	TRBJ1-1	-	CASSLARLGAGKAFF	TGTGCCAGCAGCTTAGCGCGGTTGGGGGCAGGGAAGGCTTTCTTT
TRBV5-8	-	TRBJ2-7	-	CASSSDSTYEQYF	TGTGCCAGCAGCTCGGACTCAACCTACGAGCAGTACTTC
TRBV27	-	TRBJ2-7	-	CASSLSKLYEQYF	TGTGCCAGCAGTTTATCAAAACTGTACGAGCAGTACTTC
TRBV28	-	TRBJ1-5	-	CASRSDQPQHF	TGTGCCAGCAGATCGGATCAGCCCCAGCATTTT
TRBV28	-	TRBJ1-5	TRBD1	CASHTGAGGYSNQPQHF	TGTGCCAGCCATACAGGGGCAGGGGGTTATAGCAATCAGCCCCAGCATTTT
TRBV7-2	-	TRBJ2-3	-	CASSSLSDTQYF	TGTGCCAGCAGCTCTCTCTCAGATACGCAGTATTTT
TRBV6-4	-	TRBJ2-1	TRBD1	CASLTGGNNEQFF	TGTGCCAGCTTGACAGGGGGGAACAATGAGCAGTTCTTC
TRBV7-2	-	TRBJ2-2	-	CASSLSTGANTGELFF	TGTGCCAGCAGCTTAAGTACGGGGGCCAACACCGGGGAGCTGTTTTTT
TRBV5-4	-	TRBJ2-2	TRBD2	CASSFGLAGGTGELFF	TGTGCCAGCAGCTTTGGGCTAGCGGGAGGCACCGGGGAGCTGTTTTTT
TRBV2	-	TRBJ1-2	TRBD1	CASRDGQGNYGYTF	TGTGCCAGCAGGGACGGACAGGGAAACTATGGCTACACCTTC
TRBV30	-	TRBJ1-2	-	CAWNLNPGQGGYTF	TGTGCCTGGAACCTCAATCCGGGACAAGGCGGCTACACCTTC
TRBV2	once	TRBJ2-7	TRBD1	CASSEAQGGFPQFHF	TGTGCCAGCAGTGAAGCCCAAGGGGGCTTCCCCCAATTCCACTTC
TRBV3-1/TRBV3-2	-	TRBJ1-2	-	CASSQGSAGNYGYTF	TGTGCCAGCAGCCAAGGTTCCGCAGGGAACTATGGCTACACCTTC